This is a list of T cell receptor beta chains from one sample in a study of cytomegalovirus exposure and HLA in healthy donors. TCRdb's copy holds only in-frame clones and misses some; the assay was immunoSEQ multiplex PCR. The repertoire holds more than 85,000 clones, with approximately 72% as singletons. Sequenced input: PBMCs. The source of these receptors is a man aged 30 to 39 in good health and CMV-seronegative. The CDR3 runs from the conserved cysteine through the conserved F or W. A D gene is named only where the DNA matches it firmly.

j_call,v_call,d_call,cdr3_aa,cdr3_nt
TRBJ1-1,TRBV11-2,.,CASSPRGGNTEAFF,TGTGCCAGCAGCCCTAGGGGGGGCAACACTGAAGCTTTCTTT
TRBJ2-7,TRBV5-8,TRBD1,CASSFDSGQVSYEQYF,TGTGCCAGCAGCTTTGATTCAGGACAGGTCTCCTACGAGCAGTACTTC
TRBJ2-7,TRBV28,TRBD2,CASSFPDREGGEQYF,TGTGCCAGCAGTTTCCCCGATCGGGAGGGTGGCGAGCAGTACTTC
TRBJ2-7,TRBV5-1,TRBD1,CASSPETGSSYEQYF,TGCGCCAGCAGCCCCGAGACAGGGAGCTCCTACGAGCAGTACTTC
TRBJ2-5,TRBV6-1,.,CASSSGLAQETQYF,TGTGCCAGCAGTTCGGGACTTGCACAAGAGACCCAGTACTTC
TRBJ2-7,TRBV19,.,CASSNHRADEQYF,TGTGCCAGTAGTAACCACAGGGCGGACGAGCAGTACTTC
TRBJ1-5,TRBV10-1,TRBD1,CASSETGNQPQHF,TGCGCCAGCAGCGAGACAGGGAACCAGCCCCAGCATTTT
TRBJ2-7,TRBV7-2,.,CASSISGSAREQYF,TGTGCCAGCAGCATTAGCGGATCGGCTCGGGAGCAGTACTTC
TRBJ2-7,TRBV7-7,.,CASSPFGSYEQYF,TGTGCCAGCAGCCCCTTCGGGTCCTACGAGCAGTACTTC
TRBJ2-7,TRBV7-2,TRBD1,CASSFGQGRYEQYF,TGTGCCAGCAGCTTTGGACAGGGGAGATACGAGCAGTACTTC
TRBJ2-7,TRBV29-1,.,CSVTRQGAYEQYF,TGCAGCGTTACTCGGCAGGGTGCCTACGAGCAGTACTTC
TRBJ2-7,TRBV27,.,CASRRAPQGVVDEQYF,TGTGCCAGCAGAAGGGCCCCACAGGGAGTAGTGGACGAGCAGTACTTC
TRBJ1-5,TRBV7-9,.,CASSPGLVTGNQPQHF,TGTGCCAGCAGCCCGGGTCTGGTCACTGGCAATCAGCCCCAGCATTTT
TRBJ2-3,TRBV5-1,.,CASSPPSSTDTQYF,TGCGCCAGCAGCCCCCCTTCGAGCACAGATACGCAGTATTTT
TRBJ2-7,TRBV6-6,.,CASRDSTYEQYF,TGTGCCAGCCGGGACTCCACCTACGAGCAGTACTTC
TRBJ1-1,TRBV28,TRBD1,CASSPRGRSTEAFF,TGTGCCAGCAGCCCCAGGGGGCGGAGCACTGAAGCTTTCTTT